The subject of this entry is one TCR beta chain. Its binding antigen is unknown. No base quality values were provided; no much bigger clone lies one nucleotide off. Library creation used the immunoSEQ multiplex PCR assay. DNA from the cultured and isolated CD4+ T cells underwent TCR beta CDR3 sequencing. Regarding the original processing steps: The analysis removed non-productive TCR sequences, trimmed reads to the CDR3 region, and retained only CDR3s that were 7 or more amino acids long. Antigen-specific clonotypes were identified using the MANAFEST web app by comparison of expansion in peptide wells against reference cultures. For clones to be considered positive, expansion at FDR<0.05 versus reference and all other wells, an odds ratio above 5, and a frequency above 0.1% in two replicate wells were required. Cross-reactive clonotypes were defined as significantly expanded in SARS-CoV-2 spike wells and in at least one common cold coronavirus spike condition. CDR3 similarity was assessed by Levenshtein distance using the stringdist R package, and unrooted trees were constructed with ape in R 3.6.1. TCRdb's version of the immuneACCESS table is confined to in-frame rearrangements and falls short of the full clone set. An unresolved V gene accounts for under half of the shortfall where checked; the remainder is of unknown origin. That table supplies the V and J calls and clone size; D and trimming were determined from the DNA. This sample comprises roughly 16,000 clones, about 76% of them detected only once. Under 20% of the sample lies in the top ten.

CDR1 LNHDA and CDR2 SQIVND were looked up in the germline V gene (reference sequence). Unmatched junction bases come to 11, with V trimmed by 7 bases and J by 1 base. From the cysteine through the phenylalanine, the CDR3 covers 16 amino acids. The CDR3 DNA has 48 bases and is translated from base 1. This entry is derived from a study of vaccination effects on CD4 cells after COVID-19 (dated by TCRdb to between 2020 and 2023). With regard to the full study: Across the study, the median time from the second dose to post-vaccine sampling was 72 days (range 14 to 241). SARS-CoV-2 spike-specific CD4+ TCR repertoires from before and after mRNA vaccination were compared in COVID-19 convalescent patients and in infection-naive vaccine recipients. In the study, cultures from other donors were sequenced using the Oncomine TCR Beta short-read assay on an Illumina iSeq 100. The full study included around nine COVID-19 convalescent patients and a few SARS-CoV-2-naive healthy vaccine recipients.

In the ViraFEST assay, PBMC were stimulated with viral peptide pools, and TCR sequencing was then used to find antigen-specific CD4+ T cell clonotypes based on their expansion. After approximately 11 days of culture, CD4+ T cells were isolated with the EasySep CD4+ T cell isolation kit. Participants received two doses of either the BNT162b2 or the mRNA-1273 mRNA SARS-CoV-2 vaccine. The absence of prior SARS-CoV-2 infection in healthy vaccine recipients was confirmed by negative nucleocapsid antibodies before and after vaccination. Each well held fewer than 2.5 million PBMC cultured in IMDM containing approximately 5.3% human AB serum, 9 to 10 IU/ml IL-2 and gentamicin, along with 8 to 10 ug/ml peptides. Half of the culture medium was replaced with fresh IL-2-containing medium on days 3 and 7. Unless noted otherwise, every peptide stimulation condition was grown in triplicate wells. Using Ficoll-Paque Plus gradient centrifugation, PBMC were separated from whole blood and then either used fresh or cryopreserved at -140C. The overlapping peptide pools covered the spike proteins of SARS-CoV-2 as well as those of the common cold coronaviruses HCoV-NL63, HCoV-OC43 and HCoV-229E. The QIAamp micro DNA kit was used to extract genomic DNA from the cultured CD4+ T cells.

Study-wide findings and limitations: Clones induced by infection and clones induced by vaccination both contracted markedly at late timepoints after vaccination, which fits with T cell responses waning over time. The study was limited by a small number of convalescent patients and lacked early post-infection timepoints. Among healthy vaccine recipients, nearly all vaccine-induced clones were SARS-CoV-2 mono-reactive, and only 1 of 255 was cross-reactive with common cold coronaviruses.

The chain was built from TRBV19 and TRBJ2-7; TRBD2 lines up with 9 middle nucleotides. This TCR derives from a human donor who received a COVID-19 vaccine. The sample here was CD4+ T cells from PBMCs cultured with HCoV-NL63 spike peptides, taken after COVID-19 vaccination. This specimen's cell subset or site label, per the study, means: HCoV-NL63 spike overlapping peptide pool stimulation. In nucleotide form, the sequence is TGTGCCAGTACCGATAGTCATACTAGCGGGTCCTACGAGCAGTACTTC. It codes for CASTDSHTSGSYEQYF.